This record concerns one TCR beta chain sequence. Libraries were prepared by immunoSEQ multiplex PCR; TCRdb keeps only in-frame clonotypes and omits some of them. The table includes about 160,000 clones, around nine tenths detected once. This CDR3 spans 11 amino acids. CDR1 is GTSNPN and CDR2 is SVGIG in the germline V gene (reference sequence). Trimming cost V 2 bases and J 2 bases, with 1 base left between them. The data were taken from a study of control samples from healthy donors and cancer patients. The sequenced material came from blood. The chain uses TRBV30 and TRBJ2-1; no clear D. The sequence came from a man aged 30-40 years in good health. The CDR3, as DNA: TGTGCCTGGAGTCCCTACAATGAGCAGTTCTTC. This codes for CAWSPYNEQFF.